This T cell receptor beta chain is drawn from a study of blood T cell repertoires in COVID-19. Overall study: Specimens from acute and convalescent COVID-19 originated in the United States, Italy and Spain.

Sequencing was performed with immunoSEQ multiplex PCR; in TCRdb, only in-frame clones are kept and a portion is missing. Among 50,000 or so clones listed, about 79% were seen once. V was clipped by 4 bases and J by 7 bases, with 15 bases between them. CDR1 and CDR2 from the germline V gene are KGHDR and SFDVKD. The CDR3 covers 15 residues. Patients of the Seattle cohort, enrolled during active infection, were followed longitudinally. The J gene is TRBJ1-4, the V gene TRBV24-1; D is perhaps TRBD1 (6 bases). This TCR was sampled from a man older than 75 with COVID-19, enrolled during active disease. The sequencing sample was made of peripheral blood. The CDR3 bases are TGTGCCACCAGTGAGCGGGGGGGGGCGCGTGAAAAACTGTTTTTT. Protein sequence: CATSERGGAREKLFF.